Below, 28 T cell receptor beta chains from the same sample are listed, as sequenced in a study of siplizumab effects on memory and regulatory T cells. The repertoire was sequenced with immunoSEQ multiplex PCR; TCRdb's copy has only in-frame clones and lacks some. Among 87,000 or so clones listed, 85% to 95% were seen once. The material sequenced was non-Treg CD4+ T cells sorted from blood. The receptors were gathered from a human donor in good health.

This clone was observed once. At one of its ends the junction is not consistent with the germline gene, which may arise from a read error. The rearrangement uses TRBV7-7 and TRBJ2-7, with D uncertain. Per the germline V gene, CDR1 is SSHAT and CDR2 is FNYEAQ (reference sequence). This CDR3 is 12 amino acids long. CDR3 sequence: CASSLQSYEQYF. The CDR3 DNA reads as TGTGCTAGCAGCTTACAGTCCTACGAGCAGTACTTC.

The chain is built from TRBV6-6 and TRBJ2-7, with 7 nucleotides matching TRBD1. V lost 6 bases, J lost 1 base, and 6 bases stayed unmatched. The V gene's germline CDR1 is MNHNY and CDR2 SVGAGI (reference sequence). This CDR3 contains 14 residues. In nucleotides, the CDR3 is TGTGCCAGCAGGCCAAGACAGGGTTCCTACGAGCAGTACTTC. It codes for CASRPRQGSYEQYF.

The rearrangement links TRBV7-3 to TRBJ2-2; D is unresolved. Trimming pared 5 bases from V and 3 bases from J, leaving 10 bases between. Germline loops: CDR1 SGHTA, CDR2 FQGTGA. The CDR3 is 14 amino acids. The CDR3, as DNA: TGTGCCAGCAGCCCGAACCGGGACACCGGGGAGCTGTTTTTT. Translation: CASSPNRDTGELFF. The entire variable domain, with the rest obtained from reference TRBV7-3 and TRBJ2-2, is as follows: GAGVSQTPSNKVTEKGKYVELRCDPISGHTALYWYRQSLGQGPEFLIYFQGTGAADDSGLPNDRFFAVRPEGSVSTLKIQRTERGDSAVYLCASSPNRDTGELFFGEGSRLTVL.

The chain is built from TRBV7-9 and TRBJ2-1; D unresolved. Germline V gives CDR1 SEHNR, CDR2 FQNEAQ (reference sequence). The CDR3 is 12 residues long. V shed 5 bases and J shed 6 bases, with 8 bases lying between them. This chain's CDR3 is CASSRGPNEQFF. CDR3 sequence (DNA): TGTGCCAGCAGCCGAGGACCCAATGAGCAGTTCTTC.

This clone showed up just a few times. The V gene is TRBV11-2, the J gene TRBJ1-1; no reliable D call. Germline values: CDR1 SGHAT, CDR2 FQNNGV. The V end was cut by 1 base, the J end by 1 base, with 7 bases between. The CDR3 length is 14 residues. The CDR3 region has the DNA TGTGCCAGCAGCTTAGGGCGGAGGAACACTGAAGCTTTCTTT. This sequence encodes CASSLGRRNTEAFF.

The V and J genes are TRBV6-1 and TRBJ1-3; D perhaps matches TRBD1 (6 bases). From germline, CDR1 is MNHNS and CDR2 SASEGT. The CDR3 runs to 13 residues. Trimming shortened V by 3 bases and J by 3 bases, and 6 bases separated the two germline ends. The chain's CDR3 is CASSDRGGNTIYF. The CDR3, as DNA: TGTGCCAGCAGTGACAGGGGTGGAAACACCATATATTTT.

The chain couples TRBV5-1 to TRBJ2-1; 8 nucleotides match TRBD2. This CDR3 comprises 15 residues. The trim removed 2 bases at V and 6 bases at J, leaving 7 bases unmatched. The germline gives CDR1 SGHRS, CDR2 YFSETQ. CDR3 region: CASSLTAGGSNEQFF. The CDR3 nucleotides are TGCGCCAGCAGCTTAACTGCGGGAGGTAGCAATGAGCAGTTCTTC.

The chain recombines TRBV19 with TRBJ2-1; tentatively, D is TRBD2 (6 bases). Germline V lookup: CDR1 LNHDA, CDR2 SQIVND (reference sequence). Trimming stripped 5 bases from V and 7 bases from J, with 24 bases between. This CDR3 has 17 residues. CDR3 sequence (DNA): TGTGCCAGTAGTGATCTATCGTTGCGGGACCTAGGGAATGAGCAGTTCTTC. Protein: CASSDLSLRDLGNEQFF.

The DNA for the CDR3 is TGTGCCAGCTCACGCAAGACAGGGGGCACTGAAGCTTTCTTT. This translates into CASSRKTGGTEAFF. This chain joins TRBV18 and TRBJ1-1, with 9 bases that match TRBD1. The V gene end was trimmed by 4 bases and the J gene end by 4 bases; junction bases not matched to a gene: 4. Germline CDR1 and CDR2: KGHSH and LQKENI. This CDR3 is 14 amino acids long.

The chain employs TRBV18 and TRBJ2-7; no clear D. The V and J ends lost 2 bases and 3 bases respectively, with 2 bases between them. This CDR3 is 11 amino acids long. Germline lookup yields CDR1 KGHSH and CDR2 LQKENI. CDR3 in DNA: TGTGCCAGCTCACCAAACTACGAGCAGTACTTC. Its translation: CASSPNYEQYF.

The gene calls are TRBV5-1 and TRBJ1-5, with 9 bases lining up with TRBD1. Per germline, CDR1 SGHRS and CDR2 YFSETQ. Unmatched junction bases numbered 5, after V lost 4 bases and J lost 6 bases. This CDR3 spans 14 amino acids. The CDR3 is CASSTGQGSQPQHF. CDR3 DNA sequence: TGCGCCAGCAGCACCGGACAGGGGAGTCAGCCCCAGCATTTT.

The chain employs TRBV6-6 and TRBJ1-2, with a tentative D call TRBD1 (5 bases). The germline V gene encodes CDR1 MNHNY and CDR2 SVGAGI (reference sequence). The V and J ends lost 5 bases and 4 bases respectively, with 20 bases between them. The CDR3 is 16 residues long. The CDR3 reads CASSLTGTESIYGYTF. As DNA, the CDR3 is TGTGCCAGCAGTCTAACCGGGACGGAGTCTATCTATGGCTACACCTTC.

V gene TRBV9 combines with J gene TRBJ2-7; D uncertain. The CDR3 loop spans 14 amino acids. Trimming left V 0 bases short and J 2 bases short, with 9 bases between. From germline, CDR1 is SGDLS and CDR2 YYNGEE. The CDR3 coding sequence is TGTGCCAGCAGCGTAGGTTCAGAGCCCTACGAGCAGTACTTC. Encoded protein: CASSVGSEPYEQYF.

The rearrangement links TRBV9 to TRBJ2-5, with 7 bases identical to TRBD2. Germline V gene sequence: CDR1 SGDLS, CDR2 YYNGEE. The CDR3 loop spans 15 amino acids. The trim removed 0 bases at V and 5 bases at J, leaving 7 bases unmatched. In DNA, the CDR3 is TGTGCCAGCAGCGTAGCCGGGGGGAGTAGGGAGACCCAGTACTTC. Encoded protein: CASSVAGGSRETQYF.

This chain links TRBV19 with TRBJ2-7; 11 bases align to TRBD1. CDR3 size: 15 residues. The V gene end was trimmed by 1 base and the J gene end by 6 bases; junction bases not matched to a gene: 5. CDR1 is LNHDA and CDR2 is SQIVND in the germline V gene (reference sequence). CDR3 nucleotides: TGTGCCAGTAGTATAGGCGGGACAGGGGGTCTCGAGCAGTACTTC. This sequence encodes CASSIGGTGGLEQYF.

The chain employs TRBV19 and TRBJ1-1; D remains unclear. Germline loops: CDR1 LNHDA, CDR2 SQIVND (reference sequence). Trimming removed 8 bases at V and 7 bases at J, with 14 bases between. This CDR3 is 12 amino acids long. The CDR3 is CASHSRRGEAFF. The CDR3 bases are TGTGCCAGTCATTCCAGGCGGGGTGAAGCTTTCTTT. Drawing the rest from reference TRBV19 and TRBJ1-1, the complete variable domain is DGGITQSPKYLFRKEGQNVTLSCEQNLNHDAMYWYRQDPGQGLRLIYYSQIVNDFQKGDIAEGYSVSREKKESFPLTVTSAQKNPTAFYLCASHSRRGEAFFGQGTRLTVV.

The chain combines TRBV7-2 with TRBJ1-1, with D perhaps matching TRBD1 (5 bases). Germline loops: CDR1 SGHTA, CDR2 FQGNSA. This CDR3 has 16 amino acids. V lost 1 base, J lost 5 bases, and 17 bases lay in between. The CDR3 coding sequence is TGTGCCAGCAGCTTAGTCCCGGGGGATGTGGGGACTGAAGCTTTCTTT. Translation gives CASSLVPGDVGTEAFF.

This chain connects TRBV15 to TRBJ2-4, with a possible D match to TRBD2 (6 bases). Germline values: CDR1 LNHNV, CDR2 YYDKDF (reference sequence). This CDR3 is 15 amino acids long. V was trimmed by 0 bases and J by 7 bases, leaving 13 bases between them. Written as DNA, the CDR3 is TGTGCCACCAGCAGAGATATGGGGGGACTCAACATTCAGTACTTC. Its translation is CATSRDMGGLNIQYF. The whole variable domain, remainder taken from reference TRBV15 and TRBJ2-4, is DAMVIQNPRYQVTQFGKPVTLSCSQTLNHNVMYWYQQKSSQAPKLLFHYYDKDFNNEADTPDNFQSRRPNTSFCFLDIRSPGLGDTAMYLCATSRDMGGLNIQYFGAGTRLSVL.

V is TRBV5-8 and J is TRBJ1-2; 10 bases are a match to TRBD1. The germline V gene has CDR1 SGHTS and CDR2 YDEGEE. There are 13 residues in the CDR3. V gave up 4 bases and J gave up 7 bases; unmatched junction bases: 4. CDR3 amino acids: CASSPTGGSGYTF. CDR3 sequence (DNA): TGTGCCAGCAGCCCGACAGGGGGCTCTGGCTACACCTTC.

This rearrangement joins TRBV4-1 to TRBJ2-2; D remains ambiguous. CDR1 and CDR2 (germline): MGHRA, YSYEKL. Between the trimmed V and J ends, which lost 1 base and 4 bases, there was a span of 10 bases. This CDR3 is 15 amino acids long. CDR3 nucleotide sequence: TGCGCCAGCAGCCAAGTATACCGATTCACCGGGGAGCTGTTTTTT. As protein: CASSQVYRFTGELFF.

The chain is built from TRBV19 and TRBJ1-2; D unresolved. The CDR3 contains 14 residues. Trimming took off 2 bases at V and 3 bases at J, with 10 bases between the two ends. Germline CDR1 reads LNHDA; CDR2 reads SQIVND (reference sequence). CDR3 region: CASSITGVDYGYTF. The CDR3 DNA sequence: TGTGCCAGTAGTATAACCGGGGTAGACTATGGCTACACCTTC.

The V and J genes are TRBV5-5 and TRBJ1-1; TRBD1 matches 8 bases. Germline CDR1 and CDR2: SGHKS and YYEKEE (reference sequence). Losses at the gene ends were 2 bases for V and 1 base for J; bases not matched to a gene: 7. CDR3 size: 16 residues. The CDR3 here is CASSFTGGGGNTEAFF. The CDR3 DNA is TGTGCCAGCAGCTTTACAGGGGGTGGTGGGAACACTGAAGCTTTCTTT.

The chain is built from TRBV18 and TRBJ2-2, with D tentatively TRBD1 or TRBD2 (6 bases each). V lost 5 bases to trimming and J lost 0 bases, with 10 bases between them. Germline V gene data show CDR1 as KGHSH and CDR2 as LQKENI. The CDR3 sequence is 15 residues long. The CDR3 protein is CASSTGATNTGELFF. CDR3 DNA: TGTGCCAGCTCAACGGGGGCAACGAACACCGGGGAGCTGTTTTTT.

This clone was observed a few times. The V and J genes are TRBV9 and TRBJ2-7; tentative D call: TRBD2 (6 bases). This CDR3 region has 15 residues. Trimming shortened V by 2 bases and J by 6 bases, and 18 bases separated the two germline ends. CDR1 and CDR2 (germline): SGDLS, YYNGEE. CDR3 coding DNA: TGTGCCAGCAGCGTCGGTCCCGGGACCGGGGGCGAGCAGTACTTC. This translates into CASSVGPGTGGEQYF.

V gene TRBV4-2 combines with J gene TRBJ2-1; 12 nucleotides align to TRBD2. After removal of 2 bases from V and 3 bases from J, the junction contained 2 bases not matched to a gene. This CDR3 is 16 amino acids long. The germline V gene encodes CDR1 LGHNA and CDR2 YNFKEQ. The CDR3 loop reads CASSQRTSGIYNEQFF. The CDR3 DNA reads TGTGCCAGCAGCCAAAGGACTAGCGGGATCTACAATGAGCAGTTCTTC.

This chain connects TRBV5-6 to TRBJ1-4; D gene ambiguous. Germline CDR1 SGHDT, CDR2 YYEEEE. The CDR3 contains 14 residues. With 2 bases removed from V and 3 bases from J, the gap between germline ends came to 8 bases. CDR3: CASSFTGSNEKLFF. The CDR3 nucleotides are TGTGCCAGCAGCTTCACGGGTTCTAATGAAAAACTGTTTTTT.

The chain uses TRBV10-3 and TRBJ2-2; D assignment may be TRBD1 or TRBD2 (5 bases each). V dropped 3 bases and J dropped 6 bases, with 17 bases sitting between them. The CDR3 loop spans 16 amino acids. Germline assignment: CDR1 ENHRY and CDR2 SYGVKD. The CDR3 sequence is CAISDRGPPTAGELFF. The CDR3 bases are TGTGCCATCAGTGATAGGGGACCGCCTACGGCCGGGGAGCTGTTTTTT.

This clone was seen a single time. The chain couples TRBV19 to TRBJ2-7; D is unresolved. The CDR3 loop spans 14 amino acids. From germline, CDR1 is LNHDA and CDR2 SQIVND (reference sequence). The V and J ends lost 0 bases and 2 bases respectively, with 8 bases between them. CDR3 amino acids: CASSIDLAAYEQYF. In DNA form, the CDR3 reads TGTGCCAGTAGTATAGATCTGGCAGCCTACGAGCAGTACTTC.